The rows below give T cell receptor beta chains drawn from one sample of a study of blood T cell repertoires in COVID-19. Assay: immunoSEQ multiplex PCR; the TCRdb copy retains only in-frame clones and omits some. This table holds 90,000 to 150,000 clones, about 74% found once. Material for sequencing was peripheral blood. The receptor set was obtained from a human donor in a cohort sampled during active COVID-19. Each CDR3 is given with its conserved first and last residue. Rows may omit the clone size; those that give it use once, few, many or a size class.

v_call: TRBV19
clone_size: -
cdr3_aa: CASSIRASGGVNEQFF

v_call: TRBV20-1
clone_size: once
cdr3_aa: CSASPQREWGNEQFF

v_call: TRBV9
clone_size: -
cdr3_aa: CASSVDSSGSYEQYF

v_call: TRBV11-2
clone_size: -
cdr3_aa: CASSLLGEPGYTF

v_call: TRBV11-3
clone_size: -
cdr3_aa: CASSFYGPYEQYF

v_call: TRBV4-1
clone_size: -
cdr3_aa: CASSPSGQASGPQHF

v_call: TRBV7-9
clone_size: -
cdr3_aa: CASSFTGSQRAFF

v_call: TRBV6-5
clone_size: -
cdr3_aa: CASGQNYGYTF

v_call: TRBV19
clone_size: once
cdr3_aa: CASSNPGQGFYEQYF

v_call: TRBV7-9
clone_size: -
cdr3_aa: CASSFGSGVTPQHF

v_call: TRBV18
clone_size: -
cdr3_aa: CASSPTGTRSGNTIYF

v_call: TRBV6-6
clone_size: -
cdr3_aa: CASRPGLGGGSYEQYF

v_call: TRBV13
clone_size: once
cdr3_aa: CASSERGGSGRAPEQYF

v_call: TRBV11-3
clone_size: -
cdr3_aa: CASSGGVGAGDYEQYF

v_call: TRBV27
clone_size: -
cdr3_aa: CASSLSGPGQIGEQYF

v_call: TRBV6-5
clone_size: -
cdr3_aa: CASHRGMAEAFF

v_call: TRBV5-6
clone_size: -
cdr3_aa: CASSSPGQGPEKLFF

v_call: TRBV27
clone_size: -
cdr3_aa: CASSLGRGGYEQYF

v_call: TRBV20-1
clone_size: once
cdr3_aa: CSARESLVPFF

v_call: TRBV14
clone_size: once
cdr3_aa: CASSQGVYEQYF

v_call: TRBV24-1
clone_size: -
cdr3_aa: CATSDYVGGLYEQYF

v_call: TRBV15
clone_size: -
cdr3_aa: CATRDRGNSGNTIYF

v_call: TRBV6-5
clone_size: -
cdr3_aa: CASSYSDSYEQYF

v_call: TRBV5-4
clone_size: -
cdr3_aa: CASSSPRDRGQETQYF

v_call: TRBV5-4
clone_size: -
cdr3_aa: CASSPDGTGGEQYF

v_call: TRBV28
clone_size: many
cdr3_aa: CASSGGSGWEQYF

v_call: TRBV30
clone_size: -
cdr3_aa: CAWSAPLLAGIYEQYF

v_call: TRBV4-2
clone_size: -
cdr3_aa: CASSQQREGSYEQYF

v_call: TRBV19
clone_size: -
cdr3_aa: CASNWGAEGLAVYGYTF

v_call: TRBV19
clone_size: -
cdr3_aa: CASSPTGQGDYGYTF

v_call: TRBV10-3
clone_size: few
cdr3_aa: CANAASPVYEQYF

v_call: TRBV24-1
clone_size: -
cdr3_aa: CATSDLASRETQYF

v_call: TRBV5-1
clone_size: few
cdr3_aa: CASSPTTGTTEAFF

v_call: TRBV5-3
clone_size: -
cdr3_aa: CARSLGNGEGAQETQYF

v_call: TRBV3-1/TRBV3-2
clone_size: -
cdr3_aa: CASSPTGNTEAFF

v_call: TRBV6-6
clone_size: once
cdr3_aa: CASSYDRGWFQPQHF

v_call: TRBV3-1/TRBV3-2
clone_size: -
cdr3_aa: CASSQPDRGHTF

v_call: TRBV3-1/TRBV3-2
clone_size: once
cdr3_aa: CASSSPGQGSLYEQYF

v_call: TRBV5-6
clone_size: -
cdr3_aa: CASSWRTGSRTEAFF

v_call: TRBV27
clone_size: -
cdr3_aa: CASGRGEDEAFF

v_call: TRBV7-6
clone_size: once
cdr3_aa: CASSLLTAGEEKLFF

v_call: TRBV27
clone_size: once
cdr3_aa: CASSLWGESTEAFF

v_call: TRBV6-2/TRBV6-3
clone_size: -
cdr3_aa: CASSYSNRKETQYF

v_call: TRBV7-2
clone_size: -
cdr3_aa: CASSLGNQDTQYF

v_call: TRBV18
clone_size: -
cdr3_aa: CASSPASGNTEAFF